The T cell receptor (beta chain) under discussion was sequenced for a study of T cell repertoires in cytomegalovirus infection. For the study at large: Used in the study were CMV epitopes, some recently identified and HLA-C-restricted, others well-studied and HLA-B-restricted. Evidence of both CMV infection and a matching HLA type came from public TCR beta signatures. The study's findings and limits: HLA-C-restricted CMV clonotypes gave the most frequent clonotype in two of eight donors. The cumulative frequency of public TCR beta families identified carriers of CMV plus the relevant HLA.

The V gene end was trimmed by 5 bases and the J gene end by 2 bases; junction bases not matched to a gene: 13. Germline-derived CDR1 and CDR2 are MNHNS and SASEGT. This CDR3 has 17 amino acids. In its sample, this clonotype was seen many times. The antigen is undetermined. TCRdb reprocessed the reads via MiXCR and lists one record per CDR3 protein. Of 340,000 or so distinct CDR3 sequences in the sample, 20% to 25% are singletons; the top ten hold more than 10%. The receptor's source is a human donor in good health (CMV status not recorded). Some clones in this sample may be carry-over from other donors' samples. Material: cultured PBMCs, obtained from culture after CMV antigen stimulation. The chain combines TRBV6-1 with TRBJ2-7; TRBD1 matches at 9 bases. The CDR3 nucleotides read TGTGCCAGCAGTTCAACCCGGGGGACAGGGACTACCTACGAGCAGTACTTC. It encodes CASSSTRGTGTTYEQYF.